This passage covers 18 T cell receptor beta chains from one sample sequenced in a study of shared clonotypes between healthy human individuals. Only in-frame clones appear in the TCRdb table, and some are missing; sequencing was by immunoSEQ multiplex PCR. The sample lists 450,000 to 600,000 clones; around 80% were seen once. Sequences were obtained from PBMCs. The receptors originated from a woman aged 40 to 50 in good health. Some clones in this sample may be carry-over from other donors' samples.

This clone was seen a single time. The chain is built from TRBV5-1 and TRBJ1-2; 11 bases are a match to TRBD1. Germline-derived CDR1 and CDR2 are SGHRS and YFSETQ. The CDR3 consists of 16 residues. V lost 4 bases to trimming and J lost 7 bases; unmatched junction nucleotides: 12. The CDR3 DNA is TGCGCCAGCAGCCGGGACAGGGGGGCACCTGGTGGTGGCTACACCTTC. This gives the protein CASSRDRGAPGGGYTF. Combining the CDR3 with reference TRBV5-1 and TRBJ1-2 gives the whole variable domain KAGVTQTPRYLIKTRGQQVTLSCSPISGHRSVSWYQQTPGQGLQFLFEYFSETQRNKGNFPGRFSGRQFSNSRSEMNVSTLELGDSALYLCASSRDRGAPGGGYTFGSGTRLTVV.

The gene calls are TRBV27 and TRBJ1-2; the D gene is possibly TRBD1 (5 bases). Trimming removed 3 bases from V and 4 bases from J, with 12 bases in between. Germline CDR1 and CDR2: MNHEY and SMNVEV (reference sequence). The CDR3 contains 14 residues. The CDR3 DNA reads TGTGCCAGCAGTTTCTCGAGGGGACCCTATGGCTACACCTTC. This sequence encodes CASSFSRGPYGYTF.

This clone is a singleton in its sample. The chain couples TRBV11-1 to TRBJ2-5, with D unclear. V was pared by 4 bases and J by 0 bases, with 15 bases between. This CDR3 contains 16 residues. Germline values: CDR1 SGHAT, CDR2 FQDESV (reference sequence). This chain's CDR3 is CASSSLSRAYQETQYF. CDR3 nucleotides: TGTGCCAGCAGCTCGCTGAGTAGGGCGTACCAAGAGACCCAGTACTTC.

The rearrangement links TRBV4-2 to TRBJ1-4, with TRBD1 identical over 10 bases. The CDR3 covers 15 residues. Looked up from germline, CDR1 is LGHNA and CDR2 is YNFKEQ. V was clipped by 0 bases and J by 7 bases; unmatched bases: 2. CDR3 loop: CASSQDRDRGEKLFF. CDR3 DNA: TGTGCCAGCAGCCAAGATCGGGACAGGGGTGAAAAACTGTTTTTT.

The chain uses TRBV4-2 and TRBJ2-3; D unresolved. V lost 1 base and J 1 base, leaving 9 bases between the germline ends. The CDR3 runs to 15 residues. CDR1 LGHNA and CDR2 YNFKEQ come from the germline V gene. The CDR3 DNA follows: TGTGCCAGCAGCCAAGCCCTAGGAGGCACAGATACGCAGTATTTT. It yields the protein CASSQALGGTDTQYF.

This clone has only a few counts. The chain has TRBV29-1 and TRBJ2-7, with unresolved D. Germline V CDR1 and CDR2: SQVTM, ANQGSEA. The CDR3 covers 11 residues. Trimming removed 4 bases from V and 6 bases from J, with 10 bases in between. The CDR3 DNA follows: TGCAGCGTTGTAGCCAGAACCGAGCAGTACTTC. It is translated as CSVVARTEQYF.

The chain is built from TRBV28 and TRBJ2-7, with 7 positions matching TRBD1. Per germline, CDR1 MDHEN and CDR2 SYDVKM. CDR3 size: 16 residues. V lost 5 bases and J lost 2; bases outside the gene matches: 12. The CDR3, as DNA: TGTGCCAGCAGTAACTACCGGGACAGAGCCACCTACGAGCAGTACTTC. Amino acid sequence: CASSNYRDRATYEQYF.

V and J are TRBV2 and TRBJ2-3; the match to TRBD2 covers 8 bases. Germline V gene sequence: CDR1 SNHLY, CDR2 FYNNEI. The CDR3 loop spans 17 amino acids. V dropped 10 bases and J dropped 3; count of bases not matched to a gene: 18. The CDR3 DNA is TGTGCCACCCCGGCGGGACTAGGACAGTATTTGACAGATACGCAGTATTTT. This codes for CATPAGLGQYLTDTQYF.

V and J are TRBV28 and TRBJ2-7; D is tentatively TRBD1 or TRBD2 (5 bases each). Germline V gives CDR1 MDHEN, CDR2 SYDVKM. The CDR3 spans 15 residues. Trimming cost V 6 bases and J 3 bases, with 18 bases left between them. CDR3 sequence (DNA): TGTGCCAGCAGACAACCGGGACCCTCCATCTACGAGCAGTACTTC. Translated: CASRQPGPSIYEQYF.

This sequence joins TRBV5-1 and TRBJ2-2; 11 positions match TRBD2. The CDR3 contains 16 residues. CDR1 SGHRS and CDR2 YFSETQ come from the germline V gene. Trimming at V came to 4 bases and at J to 7 bases, leaving 9 bases not matched to a gene. The CDR3 DNA follows: TGCGCCAGCAGCCCGATAGCGGGAGGGCCAGGCGGGGAGCTGTTTTTT. Its translation is CASSPIAGGPGGELFF.

The gene calls are TRBV18 and TRBJ1-5; D is uncertain. The germline gives CDR1 KGHSH, CDR2 LQKENI. Deletions cut 3 bases from V and 8 bases from J, with 20 bases between. This CDR3 is built from 16 residues. The CDR3 coding sequence is TGTGCCAGCTCACCGTACGGTGGGTACCCAAGGGAGCCCCAGCATTTT. Amino acid sequence: CASSPYGGYPREPQHF.

The chain recombines TRBV19 with TRBJ1-4; no reliable D call. The CDR3 has 15 residues. Germline CDR1 is LNHDA and CDR2 is SQIVND (reference sequence). V lost 2 bases, J lost 6 bases, and 13 bases lay in between. The CDR3 DNA sequence: TGTGCCAGTAGTATATTTGGGCAGGAGGATGAAAAACTGTTTTTT. Its translation is CASSIFGQEDEKLFF.

Only a few counts were recorded for this clone. V is TRBV5-1 and J is TRBJ1-1, with D uncertain. Trimming took 0 bases from V and 1 from J, leaving 7 bases between them. The CDR3 has 14 amino acids. Germline CDR1 is SGHRS and CDR2 is YFSETQ. Here the CDR3 reads CASSLATSNTEAFF. In DNA, the CDR3 is TGCGCCAGCAGCTTGGCCACTTCGAACACTGAAGCTTTCTTT.

This clone has a handful of counts. The chain has TRBV28 and TRBJ2-3, with D possibly TRBD2 on 7 matching bases. The CDR3 consists of 15 residues. Germline V CDR1 and CDR2: MDHEN, SYDVKM. The germline V and J ends were trimmed by 3 bases and 1 base, with 11 bases remaining between them. In DNA, the CDR3 is TGTGCCAGCAGTTTCCGGGGGGCCGGCACAGATACGCAGTATTTT. Its translation is CASSFRGAGTDTQYF.

This clone was observed a few times. This chain links TRBV6-5 with TRBJ1-3; 8 bases are a match to TRBD1. This CDR3 spans 16 amino acids. CDR1 and CDR2 (germline): MNHEY, SVGAGI. The ends lost 0 bases at V and 3 bases at J; junction bases unmatched: 4. CDR3 in DNA: TGTGCCAGCAGTTACTCGACAGGGGTGGGTGGAAACACCATATATTTT. Translation gives CASSYSTGVGGNTIYF.

The chain couples TRBV2 to TRBJ2-7; D is uncertain. The CDR3 loop spans 14 amino acids. Germline V gene data show CDR1 as SNHLY and CDR2 as FYNNEI. Trimming pared 3 bases from V and 2 bases from J, leaving 11 bases between. This chain's CDR3 is CASSDSAITYEQYF. CDR3 nucleotides: TGTGCCAGCAGTGACTCTGCAATCACCTACGAGCAGTACTTC.

A single count supports this clone. The V gene is TRBV28, the J gene TRBJ1-1, with a possible D match to TRBD1 (5 bases). The CDR3 spans 14 residues. Trimming took off 5 bases at V and 1 base at J, with 11 bases between the two ends. Germline V CDR1 and CDR2: MDHEN, SYDVKM. The CDR3 nucleotides are TGTGCCAGCAGTCCATCCCAGGGGAACACTGAAGCTTTCTTT. It yields the protein CASSPSQGNTEAFF.

A few counts support this clone. The chain couples TRBV19 to TRBJ1-5; 8 bases match TRBD1. After removal of 9 bases from V and 5 bases from J, the junction contained 15 bases not matched to a gene. The CDR3 spans 16 residues. Germline CDR1 is LNHDA and CDR2 is SQIVND (reference sequence). CDR3 in amino acids: CASHNPGGQGYQPQHF. Here the CDR3 DNA reads TGTGCCAGCCATAATCCCGGTGGACAGGGTTATCAGCCCCAGCATTTT.